The T cell receptor (beta chain) described here comes from a study of blood T cells in healthy people across ages (dated by TCRdb to about 2015). For the study in its entirety: In model experiments, roughly one uniquely barcoded TCR beta cDNA molecule per two T cells was captured by template switching. For two donors (one aged 18 to 29 and one aged 80 or older), the study analyzed two additional independent replicas of 1 million unique cDNA reads from the same blood draw. To avoid experimental bias, donors of different ages were spread randomly across the sequencing lanes. Donors were grouped into four age groups: young (average approximately 15 years), middle-aged (roughly 40), aged (62) and long-lived (about 82). To track age-related changes in TCR beta repertoire diversity, the study relied on deep sequencing normalized with unique cDNA molecular identifiers. What the authors observed across the whole study: The percentage of naive T cells measured by flow cytometry correlated strongly with observed TCR beta diversity. Observed TCR beta diversity per million T cells fell roughly linearly with age, and a significant reduction was already apparent by age roughly 41. Estimates of total diversity from one million sequenced T cells were regarded as lower bounds and underestimates. The CMV infection status of donors was not known, potentially confounding age-related changes in expanded clonotypes. Compared with the aged group, the long-lived group had more naive CD4+ T cells, fewer expanded clones and increased TCR diversity, suggesting age selection. Bulk unsorted PBMC profiling prevented conclusive comparison of naive and antigen-experienced compartments.

Donors were 35 to 40 systemically healthy Caucasian individuals from Russia aged 6 to 90 years. About 9.8 milliliters of peripheral blood were drawn from each donor into EDTA-treated Vacutainer tubes. Ficoll-Paque density-gradient centrifugation was used to isolate PBMCs, with at least 6.5 million obtained per sample. Total RNA, at least 6 micrograms per sample, was extracted from PBMCs with Trizol reagent. Naive CD45RAhigh/CD27high T cell percentages were measured by flow cytometry on a PBMC aliquot from every donor. Reading from cysteine to phenylalanine, the CDR3 counts 20 amino acids. Of all the DNA, just the CDR3 is kept, 60 bases in frame from base 1. V lost 1 base and J lost 0 bases; the stretch between them is 23 bases long. CDR1 is given as SGHAT and CDR2 as FQNNGV, both from the germline V gene. Libraries came from 5' RACE. Sequencing was performed on an Illumina HiSeq 2500. A second 7 to 11 cycle PCR used a sample-barcoded 5' primer and a J-beta primer mix. A template-switch 5' adaptor carrying 12 random nucleotides introduced a unique molecular identifier onto each TCR beta cDNA molecule. At least 3 million CDR3-containing paired-end reads were obtained from each sample. First-strand cDNA synthesis was performed from all RNA using the Mint cDNA synthesis kit, with priming by a TRBC-specific oligonucleotide. All cDNA was treated with uracil-DNA glycosylase and then went through a first 18-cycle PCR with the universal primers M1SS and BC2_uni_R. In the authors' own workflow: Each sample was normalized by randomly selecting 1 million high-quality reads, each carrying a distinct molecular identifier. Reads with shared molecular identifiers were discarded instead of being binned into consensus sequences. MiTCR, run with a Q25 quality threshold and the strictest error-elimination algorithm, handled CDR3 identification, clonotype clustering and error correction. A nonparametric unseen species model with Euler transformation was used to estimate lower-bound total TCR beta diversity. TCRdb applied fastp at Q25 and MiXCR to the public reads, then kept only in-frame beta chains. Each CDR3 protein gets just one entry, which takes the most common genes and DNA from the rows behind it. The V and J calls and clone size are TCRdb's, not the authors'. This sample holds 1.6 million or so distinct CDR3 sequences; 30% to 40% were observed only once. The top ten constitute approximately 10% of the sample.

As regards this clonotype: Its cognate antigen has yet to be identified. No much larger clonotype is one base removed from it; base qualities were not supplied.

The TCR comes from a woman aged 30 to 39 in good health. The chain employs TRBV11-2 and TRBJ2-3, with the D gene call left open. Material for sequencing was blood. The DNA is as follows: TGTGCCAGCAGCTTAGGGATTAGTGGACCGACAAGACGGAGCACAGATACGCAGTATTTT. The encoded protein is CASSLGISGPTRRSTDTQYF.